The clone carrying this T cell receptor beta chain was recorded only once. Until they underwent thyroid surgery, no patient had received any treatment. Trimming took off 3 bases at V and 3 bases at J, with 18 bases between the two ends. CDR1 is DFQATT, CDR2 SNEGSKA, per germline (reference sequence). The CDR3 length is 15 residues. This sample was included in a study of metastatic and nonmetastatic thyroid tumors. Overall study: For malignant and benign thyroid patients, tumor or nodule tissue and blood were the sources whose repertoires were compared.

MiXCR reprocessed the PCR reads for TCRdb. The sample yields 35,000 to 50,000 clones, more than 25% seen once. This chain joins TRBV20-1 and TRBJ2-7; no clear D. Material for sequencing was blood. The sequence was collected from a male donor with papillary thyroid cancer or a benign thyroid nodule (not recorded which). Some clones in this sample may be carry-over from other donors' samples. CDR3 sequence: CSARRIRAIIYEQYF. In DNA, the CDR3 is TGCAGTGCTAGGAGGATTCGGGCTATCATCTACGAGCAGTACTTC.